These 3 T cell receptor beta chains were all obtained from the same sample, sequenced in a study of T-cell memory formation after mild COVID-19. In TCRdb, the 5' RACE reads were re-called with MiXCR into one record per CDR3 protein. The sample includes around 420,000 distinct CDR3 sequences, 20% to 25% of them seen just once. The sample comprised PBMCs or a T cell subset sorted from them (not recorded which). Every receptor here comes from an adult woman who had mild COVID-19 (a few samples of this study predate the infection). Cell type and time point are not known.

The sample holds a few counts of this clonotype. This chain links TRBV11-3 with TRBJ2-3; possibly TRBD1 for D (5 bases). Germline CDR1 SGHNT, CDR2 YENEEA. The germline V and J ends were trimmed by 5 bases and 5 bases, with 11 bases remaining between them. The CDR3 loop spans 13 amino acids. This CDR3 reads CASSRGGVDTQYF. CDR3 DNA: TGTGCCAGCAGCAGGGGTGGAGTAGATACGCAGTATTTT.

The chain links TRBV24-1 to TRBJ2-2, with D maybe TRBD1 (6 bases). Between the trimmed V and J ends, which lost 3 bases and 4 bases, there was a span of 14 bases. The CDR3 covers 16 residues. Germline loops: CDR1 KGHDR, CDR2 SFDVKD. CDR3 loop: CATSDVSGQFTGELFF. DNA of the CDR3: TGTGCCACCAGTGATGTCTCCGGACAGTTCACCGGGGAGCTGTTTTTT.

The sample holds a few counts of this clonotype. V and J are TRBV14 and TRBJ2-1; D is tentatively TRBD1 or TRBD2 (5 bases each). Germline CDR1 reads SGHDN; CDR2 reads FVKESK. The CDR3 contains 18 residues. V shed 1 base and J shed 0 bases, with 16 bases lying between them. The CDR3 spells CASSQVGGSGPSYNEQFF. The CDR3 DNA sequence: TGTGCCAGCAGCCAAGTCGGCGGGTCAGGGCCCTCCTACAATGAGCAGTTCTTC.